This T cell receptor (beta chain) was retrieved from a study of Ad26.COV2.S vaccination and SARS-CoV-2 variants. Overall study: Ad26.COV2.S given intramuscularly, once or twice 56 days apart.

Remarks on this clone: The target antigen is unknown.

There are 16 residues in the CDR3. Germline assignment: CDR1 SGHNT and CDR2 YYREEE (reference sequence). V lost 0 bases and J lost 1, with 13 bases in between. The study, taken as a whole, reports: Placebo recipients had lower spike-specific TCR breadth than vaccine recipients.

The method was immunoSEQ multiplex PCR; TCRdb's version includes in-frame clones alone and lacks a portion of them. The table has approximately 480,000 clones, roughly 87% seen once; the top ten hold over 10%. Specified treatment: 19 received Ad26.COV2.S at low or high dose, single or two shots; roughly five received placebo; per-sample allocation not given. Sampling was done on day 63 after the first vaccine or placebo injection. Wuhan-strain spike was delivered by a replication-incompetent Ad26 vector. Sequences were derived from peripheral blood, sampled in a trial of Ad26.COV2.S vaccine versus placebo. This receptor was taken from a person aged 18-60 years who received the Ad26.COV2.S COVID-19 vaccine or a placebo. The rearrangement joins TRBV5-4 to TRBJ1-1; D perhaps matches TRBD1 (5 bases). The DNA for the CDR3 is TGTGCCAGCAGCTTGGGTTCCCCGGGGGGGAACACTGAAGCTTTCTTT. Protein sequence: CASSLGSPGGNTEAFF. The variable domain in full, with the rest retrieved from reference TRBV5-4 and TRBJ1-1, is ETGVTQSPTHLIKTRGQQVTLRCSSQSGHNTVSWYQQALGQGPQFIFQYYREEENGRGNFPPRFSGLQFPNYSSELNVNALELDDSALYLCASSLGSPGGNTEAFFGQGTRLTVV.